This TCR beta chain was captured by sequencing in a study of cytomegalovirus exposure and HLA in healthy donors. Study conclusions and caveats: Later examination showed HLA-associated TCR beta chains had greater clonal expansion than equally common others.

On this clone itself: Its antigen is still unknown.

CDR3 length: 13 amino acids. The PCR ran on 60 Vbeta and 13 Jbeta primers. The assay was immunoSEQ multiplex PCR, and TCRdb's table has in-frame clones only and misses some. The sample records 49,000 or so clones, about four fifths being singletons. The chain is built from TRBV21-1 and TRBJ2-5; TRBD1 is the table's D call and was not checked against the DNA. TRBV21-1 counts as a pseudogene. The sequence was collected from a boy between 10 and 17 years old in good health and CMV-seropositive. Sequencing input: PBMCs. The CDR3 reads CASSKGDRETQYF. The CDR3 coding sequence is TGTGCCAGCAGCAAAGGCGACAGGGAGACCCAGTACTTC.